This record looks at one T cell receptor (beta chain) sequence and its context. It lacks a known antigen. Base qualities are not recorded, but no much larger clone differs from it by a single base. V loses 6 bases at its end and J loses 4 bases; junction bases beyond the gene matches: 10. Reading from cysteine to phenylalanine, the CDR3 counts 16 amino acids. The CDR3 DNA has 48 bases and is translated from base 1. These data come from a study of identical twins (dated by TCRdb to the mid-2010s). With respect to the entire study: To test whether fetal clonotypes persist, the study used deep sequencing on TCR alpha and beta repertoires from monozygotic twins, unrelated adults of various ages, and cord blood. Replicate twin experiments were performed at different times using different library preparation protocols to rule out contamination. Study-level results and caveats: The excess sharing between twins in beta out-of-frame sequences was weaker because fewer shared sequences reduced the signal-to-noise ratio. Because the same donors could not be followed over many years, the conclusions depended on cross-sectional statistical analysis. Zero-insertion analyses could be partly confounded by invariant T cells such as MAIT and iNKT, though diverse VJ usage argued against such confounding for most clonotypes. Out-of-frame TCR alpha sequences shared between twins showed an excess of low generation-probability sequences compared with coincidental sharing between unrelated individuals. Abundant cord blood beta clonotypes carried fewer insertions; young adult naive repertoires showed a weaker similar trend, while memory repertoires showed none. In monozygotic twins, out-of-frame TCR alpha sharing was systematically underestimated by recombination models, although the models agreed with sharing between unrelated individuals.

Only healthy Caucasian donors were included. The twin cohort comprised three pairs of female monozygotic twins, all aged about 18 to 29 years. Using Miltenyi CD45RO+ enrichment and human naive T-cell isolation kits, memory (CD45RO+) and naive T cells were isolated from PBMC. The library was made by 5' RACE. The sequencing machine was an Illumina HiSeq 2000. Template switching added a universal primer binding site, and the final cDNA carried a unique molecular identifier that allowed TCR cDNA molecules to be counted accurately. First-strand cDNA for TCR alpha and beta chains was synthesized from specific primers in the conserved constant-segment region. Each cDNA library was double barcoded, with a SMART-Mk sample barcode plus Illumina barcodes, to control for contamination. TruSeq adapter sequences and Illumina sample barcodes were added in two successive PCR steps. TCR alpha and beta cDNA libraries were sequenced on the Illumina HiSeq platform with custom primers. On the authors' methods: Unique molecular identifiers were extracted from raw reads with MiGEC, and CDR3 positions were determined with MiXCR. Recombination models were inferred per individual with the repgenHMM and IGoR tools using an EM algorithm. Shared clonotypes were analyzed with the tcR package in R, and sharing was normalized by the product of cloneset sizes. Out-of-frame nonproductive sequences were analyzed to study raw recombination free of thymic and clonal selection effects. In-frame beta chains were kept once TCRdb had trimmed the public reads at Q25 with fastp and called clones with MiXCR. Here each entry gathers all rows of one CDR3 protein and keeps the most common genes and DNA. The V and J calls, along with clone size, are taken from TCRdb and not from the paper's own processing. The table for this sample lists a few hundred thousand distinct CDR3 sequences; approximately 11% of them were counted only once. The ten largest clones represent under 4.5% of the sample.

These data were likewise used in another study, on yellow fever vaccine responses in identical twins. From the second report: The T cell response to vaccination in identical twins was reported by the authors to appear partly convergent and partly personalized. In the study, vaccine-responding T cell clones were precisely tracked in identical twins.

Recombination connected TRBV12-3 or TRBV12-4 to TRBJ1-5, with 9 middle bases fitting TRBD1. This clonotype was sampled from a woman aged 18-29 years in good health. Sequenced material: memory (CD45RO+) T cells sorted from blood. Taken with the paper, the label for cell subset or site translates to: CD45RO+ enriched T cells. The CDR3: CASRGTGGNGNQPQHF. The DNA reads as follows: TGTGCCAGCAGGGGCACAGGGGGCAACGGGAATCAGCCCCAGCATTTT.